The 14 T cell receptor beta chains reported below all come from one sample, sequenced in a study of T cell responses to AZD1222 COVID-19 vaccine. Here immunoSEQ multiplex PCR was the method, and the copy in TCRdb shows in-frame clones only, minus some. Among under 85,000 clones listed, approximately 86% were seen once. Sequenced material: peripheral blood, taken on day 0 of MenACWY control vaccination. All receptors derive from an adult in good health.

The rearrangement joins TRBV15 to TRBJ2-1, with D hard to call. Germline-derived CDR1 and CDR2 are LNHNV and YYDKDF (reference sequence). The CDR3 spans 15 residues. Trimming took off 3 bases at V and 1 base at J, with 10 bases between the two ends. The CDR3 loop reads CATSSPLGSYNEQFF. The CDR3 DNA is TGTGCCACCAGCAGCCCTCTGGGTTCCTACAATGAGCAGTTCTTC.

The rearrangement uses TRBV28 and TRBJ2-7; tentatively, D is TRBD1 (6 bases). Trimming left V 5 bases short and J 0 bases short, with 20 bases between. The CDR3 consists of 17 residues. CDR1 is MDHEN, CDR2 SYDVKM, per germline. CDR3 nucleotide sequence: TGTGCCAGCAGTCCCAGGGGCCGGGGCTACGGCTCCTACGAGCAGTACTTC. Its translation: CASSPRGRGYGSYEQYF.

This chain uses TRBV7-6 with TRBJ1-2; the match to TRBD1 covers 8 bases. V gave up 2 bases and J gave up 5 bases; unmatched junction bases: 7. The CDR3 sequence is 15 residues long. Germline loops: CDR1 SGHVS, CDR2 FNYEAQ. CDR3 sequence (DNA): TGTGCCAGCAGCTTAAGACAGGGGATCAAGTATGGCTACACCTTC. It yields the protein CASSLRQGIKYGYTF.

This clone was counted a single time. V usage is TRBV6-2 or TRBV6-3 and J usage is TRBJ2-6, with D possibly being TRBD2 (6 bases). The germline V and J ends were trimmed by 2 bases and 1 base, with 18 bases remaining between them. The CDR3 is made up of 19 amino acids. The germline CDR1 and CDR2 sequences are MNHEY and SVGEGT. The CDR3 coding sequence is TGTGCCAGCAGTTACACCCCTGCGGCCGGGACTTCTGGGGCCAACGTCCTGACTTTC. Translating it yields CASSYTPAAGTSGANVLTF.

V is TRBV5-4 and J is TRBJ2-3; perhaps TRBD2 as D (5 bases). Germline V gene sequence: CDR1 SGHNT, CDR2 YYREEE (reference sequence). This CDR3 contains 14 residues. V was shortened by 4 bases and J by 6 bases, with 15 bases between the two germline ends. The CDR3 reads CASSAENGVDTQYF. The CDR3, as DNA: TGTGCCAGCAGCGCAGAGAACGGGGTTGATACGCAGTATTTT.

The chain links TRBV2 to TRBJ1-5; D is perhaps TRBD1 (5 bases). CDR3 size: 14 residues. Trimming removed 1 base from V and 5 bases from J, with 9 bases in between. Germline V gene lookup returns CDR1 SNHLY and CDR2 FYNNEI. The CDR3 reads CASSEEGVYQPQHF. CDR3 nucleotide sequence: TGTGCCAGCAGTGAAGAAGGGGTCTATCAGCCCCAGCATTTT.

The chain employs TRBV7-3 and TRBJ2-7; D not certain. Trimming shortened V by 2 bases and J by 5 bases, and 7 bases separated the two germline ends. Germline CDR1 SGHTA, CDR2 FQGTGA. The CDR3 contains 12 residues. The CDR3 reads CASSLGSNEQYF. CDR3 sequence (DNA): TGTGCCAGCAGCTTAGGCAGTAACGAGCAGTACTTC.

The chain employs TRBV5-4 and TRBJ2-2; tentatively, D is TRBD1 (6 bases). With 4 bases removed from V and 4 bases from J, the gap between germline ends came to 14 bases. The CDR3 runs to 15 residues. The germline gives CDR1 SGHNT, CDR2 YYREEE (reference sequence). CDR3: CASSLDRTVTGELFF. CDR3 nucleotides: TGTGCCAGCAGCCTCGACAGGACAGTCACCGGGGAGCTGTTTTTT.

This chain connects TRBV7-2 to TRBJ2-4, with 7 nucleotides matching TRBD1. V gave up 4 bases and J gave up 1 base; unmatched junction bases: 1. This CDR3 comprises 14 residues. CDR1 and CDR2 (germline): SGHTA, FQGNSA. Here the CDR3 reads CASSSTGAKNIQYF. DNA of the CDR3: TGTGCCAGCAGCTCGACAGGGGCCAAAAACATTCAGTACTTC.

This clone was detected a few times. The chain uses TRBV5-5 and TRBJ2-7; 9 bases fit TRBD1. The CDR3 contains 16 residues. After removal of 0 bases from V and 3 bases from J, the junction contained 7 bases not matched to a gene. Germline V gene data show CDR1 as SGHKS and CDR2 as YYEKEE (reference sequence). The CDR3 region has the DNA TGTGCCAGCAGCTTGGCCAAACAGGGGGCCGTCTACGAGCAGTACTTC. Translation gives CASSLAKQGAVYEQYF.

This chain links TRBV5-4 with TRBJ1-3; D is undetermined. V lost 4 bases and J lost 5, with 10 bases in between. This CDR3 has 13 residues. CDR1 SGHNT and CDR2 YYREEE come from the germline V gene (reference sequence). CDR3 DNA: TGTGCCAGCAGCCAAGGGTTACGAAACACCATATATTTT. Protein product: CASSQGLRNTIYF.

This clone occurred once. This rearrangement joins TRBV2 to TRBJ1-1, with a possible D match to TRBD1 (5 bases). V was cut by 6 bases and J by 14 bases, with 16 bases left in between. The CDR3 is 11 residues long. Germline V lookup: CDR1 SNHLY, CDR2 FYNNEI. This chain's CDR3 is CASRTNKQAFF. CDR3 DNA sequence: TGTGCCAGCAGGACTAACAAACAGGCCTTCTTT.

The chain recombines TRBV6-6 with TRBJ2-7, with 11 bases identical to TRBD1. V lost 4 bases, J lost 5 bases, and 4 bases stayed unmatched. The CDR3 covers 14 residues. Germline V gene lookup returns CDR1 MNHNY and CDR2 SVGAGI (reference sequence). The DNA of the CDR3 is TGTGCCAGCAGTTTACTGGGACAGGGGGACGAGCAGTACTTC. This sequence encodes CASSLLGQGDEQYF.

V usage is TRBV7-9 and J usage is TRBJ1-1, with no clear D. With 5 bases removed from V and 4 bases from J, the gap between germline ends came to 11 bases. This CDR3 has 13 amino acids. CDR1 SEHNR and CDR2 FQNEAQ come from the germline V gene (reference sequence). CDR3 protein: CASSRQEGTEAFF. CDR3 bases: TGTGCCAGCAGCCGCCAGGAGGGCACTGAAGCTTTCTTT. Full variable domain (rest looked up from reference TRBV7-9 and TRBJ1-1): DTGVSQNPRHKITKRGQNVTFRCDPISEHNRLYWYRQTLGQGPEFLTYFQNEAQLEKSRLLSDRFSAERPKGSFSTLEIQRTEQGDSAMYLCASSRQEGTEAFFGQGTRLTVV.